This TCR beta chain was obtained from a study of control samples from healthy donors and cancer patients. To note about this clone: One junction end disagrees with the germline gene, perhaps due to a read error.

Produced via immunoSEQ multiplex PCR; TCRdb's table is partial and in-frame only. This sample carries 100,000 to 150,000 clones, roughly 84% of them seen once, and the ten largest clones take around 9%. CDR1 LGHNA and CDR2 YNFKEQ come from the germline V gene. The CDR3 has 13 residues. This clonotype was sampled from a man aged 40-50 years in good health. The V gene is TRBV4-2, the J gene TRBJ2-7; no clear D. The sequenced material came from blood. This CDR3 reads CASSQDVGAPVNF. CDR3 in DNA: TGTGCCAGCAGCCAAGATGTGGGCGCCCCGGTGAACTTC.